Shown below are 15 T cell receptor beta chains from a single sample sequenced in a study of identical twins. TCRdb reprocessed the 5' RACE reads with MiXCR, giving one entry per CDR3 protein. The table lists hundreds of thousands of distinct CDR3 sequences, 8.6% of them singletons. A further study also used this sample, focusing on yellow fever vaccine responses in identical twins.

Sequencing was done on a sample of PBMCs. Every receptor here comes from a woman in her late teens or twenties in good health.

By proportion, this clonotype is medium-sized. The chain combines TRBV20-1 with TRBJ2-1; 10 nucleotides align to TRBD2. CDR1 DFQATT and CDR2 SNEGSKA come from the germline V gene (reference sequence). The V gene end was trimmed by 0 bases and the J gene end by 9 bases; junction bases not matched to a gene: 5. This CDR3 comprises 14 residues. DNA of the CDR3: TGCAGTGCTAGAGATCTAGCGGGAGTTGGTGAGCAGTTCTTC. Translated, it gives CSARDLAGVGEQFF.

The rearrangement links TRBV5-1 to TRBJ2-3; 7 bases are a match to TRBD2. V dropped 1 base and J dropped 4; count of bases not matched to a gene: 12. The germline CDR1 and CDR2 sequences are SGHRS and YFSETQ. This CDR3 spans 17 amino acids. The CDR3 DNA is TGCGCCAGCAGCTTGCATTCAGCGGGGAGGAGGTCAGATACGCAGTATTTT. Its translation: CASSLHSAGRRSDTQYF.

The rearrangement links TRBV2 to TRBJ1-5, with 8 bases matching TRBD1. This CDR3 has 18 amino acids. The germline gives CDR1 SNHLY, CDR2 FYNNEI. J gave up 0 bases and V 11 bases, and 18 bases lay outside the gene matches. CDR3 residues: CAEARGNRGADSNQPQHF. CDR3 coding DNA: TGTGCCGAAGCAAGGGGTAACAGGGGGGCGGATAGCAATCAGCCCCAGCATTTT. The full variable domain, rest sourced from reference TRBV2 and TRBJ1-5, is EPEVTQTPSHQVTQMGQEVILRCVPISNHLYFYWYRQILGQKVEFLVSFYNNEISEKSEIFDDQFSVERPDGSNFTLKIRSTKLEDSAMYFCAEARGNRGADSNQPQHFGDGTRLSIL.

This clonotype has a handful of counts. J is TRBJ1-2 and V is TRBV12-3 or TRBV12-4; tentatively, D is TRBD1 (6 bases). Trimming pared 7 bases from V and 2 bases from J, leaving 20 bases between. The CDR3 extends over 16 amino acids. The CDR3 bases are TGTGCCAGCATTCAAACCCCAGGGGTCATGAACTATGGCTACACCTTC. Translating gives CASIQTPGVMNYGYTF.

This clonotype occurred a few times. The chain is built from TRBV5-6 and TRBJ2-3; the D call may be TRBD1 or TRBD2 (6 bases each). The CDR3 runs 15 residues. The germline V gene encodes CDR1 SGHDT and CDR2 YYEEEE. Trimming shortened V by 0 bases and J by 6 bases, and 14 bases separated the two germline ends. The CDR3 coding sequence is TGTGCCAGCAGCTTGGACGGGGGCTGGGGGGATACGCAGTATTTT. Translated, it gives CASSLDGGWGDTQYF.

This clonotype has a handful of counts. This sequence joins TRBV5-1 and TRBJ2-1, with TRBD1 identical over 11 bases. Germline V lookup: CDR1 SGHRS, CDR2 YFSETQ. Germline trimming cut 3 bases from V and 7 bases from J; bases unmatched to any gene: 12. The CDR3 contains 17 residues. This chain's CDR3 is CASSSPGTGGGWNEQFF. Here the CDR3 DNA reads TGCGCCAGCAGCTCCCCGGGGACAGGGGGAGGATGGAATGAGCAGTTCTTC.

In its sample, this clonotype was seen a few times. CDR3 DNA sequence: TGTGCCACCAGTGCCCTCGGAGAGGGGCTAGGCTCCTACAATGAGCAGTTCTTC. It codes for CATSALGEGLGSYNEQFF. The chain carries TRBV24-1 and TRBJ2-1; D tentatively fits TRBD1 or TRBD2 (5 bases each). CDR1 is KGHDR and CDR2 is SFDVKD in the germline V gene. The V end was cut by 5 bases, the J end by 0 bases, with 19 bases between. The CDR3 extends over 18 amino acids.

This clonotype was counted many times. This rearrangement joins TRBV12-3 or TRBV12-4 to TRBJ2-1; D is possibly TRBD2 (6 bases). The CDR3 sequence is 14 residues long. V shed 3 bases and J shed 10 bases, with 16 bases lying between them. The CDR3 nucleotides read TGTGCCAGCAGTTTTATGTTAGGGAGCGGGGAGCAGTTCTTC. Amino acid sequence: CASSFMLGSGEQFF.

This chain links TRBV28 with TRBJ2-5; no clear D. Germline CDR1 is MDHEN and CDR2 is SYDVKM. The CDR3 totals 14 residues. V lost 8 bases, J lost 1 base, and 14 bases lay in between. The chain's CDR3 is CASVSTHFQETQYF. For the CDR3, the DNA is TGTGCCAGCGTCTCGACACACTTCCAAGAGACCCAGTACTTC.

This clonotype was seen repeatedly, ten times or more. The DNA for the CDR3 is TGTGCCAGCACGGAGGGGAACGACGAGCAGTACTTC. Amino acids: CASTEGNDEQYF. The J gene is TRBJ2-7, the V gene TRBV5-6, with a tentative D call TRBD2 (6 bases). From germline, CDR1 is SGHDT and CDR2 YYEEEE. Trimming left V 6 bases short and J 5 bases short, with 12 bases between. The CDR3 has 12 residues.

Many counts were recorded for this clonotype. The J gene is TRBJ2-7, the V gene TRBV5-1; D is unresolved. Trimming stripped 1 base from V and 3 bases from J, with 11 bases between. Germline values: CDR1 SGHRS, CDR2 YFSETQ. The CDR3 covers 14 residues. CDR3 in DNA: TGCGCCAGCAGCTTGACAGAGCCTGACTACGAGCAGTACTTC. Its protein product is CASSLTEPDYEQYF.

The J gene is TRBJ2-5, the V gene TRBV30; D possibly corresponds to TRBD2 (6 bases). Germline values: CDR1 GTSNPN, CDR2 SVGIG (reference sequence). There are 12 residues in the CDR3. Trimming took off 3 bases at V and 5 bases at J, with 10 bases between the two ends. The CDR3 DNA follows: TGTGCCTGGAGAGGGACTCGGGAGACCCAGTACTTC. Translation: CAWRGTRETQYF.

This clonotype showed up many times. The V call is TRBV4-3, the J call TRBJ2-7; possibly TRBD1 or TRBD2 for D (6 bases each). V shed 0 bases and J shed 6 bases, with 12 bases lying between them. This CDR3 comprises 14 residues. Germline V gene sequence: CDR1 LGHNA, CDR2 YSLEER. The CDR3 nucleotides are TGCGCCAGCAGCCAAGACCGCGGGACACTCGAGCAGTACTTC. Translating it yields CASSQDRGTLEQYF.

This clonotype was observed a handful of times. The CDR3 bases are TGCAGCGTTTCCGACGGTACCTACGAGCAGTACTTC. This codes for CSVSDGTYEQYF. This chain links TRBV29-1 with TRBJ2-7, with D unclear. The CDR3 is 12 amino acids. The V end was cut by 5 bases, the J end by 2 bases, with 10 bases between. Germline CDR1 reads SQVTM; CDR2 reads ANQGSEA.

This clonotype was seen only a few times. This chain connects TRBV5-6 to TRBJ2-3, with 14 positions matching TRBD2. CDR1 and CDR2 from the germline V gene are SGHDT and YYEEEE. Losses at the gene ends were 0 bases for V and 0 bases for J; bases not matched to a gene: 3. The CDR3 loop spans 18 amino acids. The CDR3 reads CASSLEGLAGVSTDTQYF. CDR3 sequence (DNA): TGTGCCAGCAGCTTGGAGGGACTAGCGGGAGTGAGCACAGATACGCAGTATTTT.